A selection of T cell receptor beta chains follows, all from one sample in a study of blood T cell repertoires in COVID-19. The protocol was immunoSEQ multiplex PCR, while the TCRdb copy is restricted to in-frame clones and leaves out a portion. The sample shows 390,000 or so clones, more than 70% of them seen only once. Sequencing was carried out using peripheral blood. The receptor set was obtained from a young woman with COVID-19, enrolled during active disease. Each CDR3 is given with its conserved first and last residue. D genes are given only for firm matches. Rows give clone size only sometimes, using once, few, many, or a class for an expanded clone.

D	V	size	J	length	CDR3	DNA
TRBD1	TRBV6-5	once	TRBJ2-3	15	CATADRGVGTDTQYF	TGTGCCACCGCGGACAGGGGTGTTGGCACAGATACGCAGTATTTT
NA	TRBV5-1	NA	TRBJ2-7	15	CASSLAGAYSYEQYF	TGCGCCAGCAGCTTGGCAGGGGCCTACTCCTACGAGCAGTACTTC
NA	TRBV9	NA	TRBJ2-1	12	CASSFRGDEQFF	TGTGCCAGCAGCTTCAGGGGCGATGAGCAGTTCTTC
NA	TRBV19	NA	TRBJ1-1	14	CASTGYGGNTEAFF	TGTGCCAGCACGGGATACGGGGGGAACACTGAAGCTTTCTTT
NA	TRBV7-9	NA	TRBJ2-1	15	CASSLTSRPYNEQFF	TGTGCCAGCAGCTTAACCAGTCGTCCGTACAATGAGCAGTTCTTC
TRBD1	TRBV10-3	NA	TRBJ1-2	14	CAISEDRENYGYTF	TGTGCCATCAGTGAGGACAGGGAGAACTATGGCTACACCTTC
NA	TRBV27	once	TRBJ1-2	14	CASRALDKNYGYTF	TGTGCCAGCAGGGCACTGGACAAGAACTATGGCTACACCTTC
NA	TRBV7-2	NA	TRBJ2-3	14	CASGYSGFTDTQYF	TGTGCCAGCGGCTATAGCGGTTTCACAGATACGCAGTATTTT
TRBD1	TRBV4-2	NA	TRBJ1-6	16	CASSQGRQGYNSPLHF	TGTGCCAGCAGCCAAGGGAGACAGGGTTATAATTCACCCCTCCACTTT
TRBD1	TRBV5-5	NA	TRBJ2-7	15	CASNLRGTGGYEQYF	TGTGCCAGCAACCTAAGGGGGACAGGGGGCTACGAGCAGTACTTC
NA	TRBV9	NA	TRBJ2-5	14	CASSAMDFSGTQYF	TGTGCCAGCAGCGCGATGGACTTCTCGGGGACCCAGTACTTC
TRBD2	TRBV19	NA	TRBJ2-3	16	CASSTLAGESTDTQYF	TGTGCCAGTAGTACATTAGCGGGGGAGAGCACAGATACGCAGTATTTT
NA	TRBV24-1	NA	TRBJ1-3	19	CATSDFDNRGPISGNTIYF	TGTGCCACCAGTGACTTTGACAATAGGGGTCCCATCTCTGGAAACACCATATATTTT
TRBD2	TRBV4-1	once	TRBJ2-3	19	CASSQEGSGGTFSTDTQYF	TGCGCCAGCAGCCAAGAAGGTAGCGGGGGGACCTTTAGCACAGATACGCAGTATTTT
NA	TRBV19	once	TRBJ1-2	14	CASSTPGASYGYTF	TGTGCCAGTAGTACCCCGGGAGCCTCCTATGGCTACACCTTC
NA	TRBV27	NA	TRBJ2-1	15	CATKAEANNYNEQFF	TGTGCAACGAAGGCGGAGGCCAACAACTACAATGAGCAGTTCTTC
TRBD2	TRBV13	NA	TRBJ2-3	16	CASRFRSGMFPDTQYF	TGTGCCAGCAGATTCCGTAGCGGGATGTTTCCAGATACGCAGTATTTT
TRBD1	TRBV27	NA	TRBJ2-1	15	CASSTAGTGVNEQFF	TGTGCCAGCAGTACCGCCGGGACAGGGGTGAATGAGCAGTTCTTC
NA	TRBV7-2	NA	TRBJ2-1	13	CASSLVSIAEQFF	TGTGCCAGCAGCTTAGTATCGATAGCGGAGCAGTTCTTC
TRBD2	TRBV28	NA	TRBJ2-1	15	CASSLGGLAGGPEFF	TGTGCCAGCAGTTTAGGTGGGCTAGCGGGGGGGCCGGAGTTCTTC
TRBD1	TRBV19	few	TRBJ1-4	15	CASSIEGTGDEKLFF	TGTGCCAGTAGTATTGAGGGGACAGGGGATGAAAAACTGTTTTTT
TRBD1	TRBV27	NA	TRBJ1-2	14	CASSPGTGPYGYTF	TGTGCCAGCAGTCCGGGGACAGGGCCTTATGGCTACACCTTC
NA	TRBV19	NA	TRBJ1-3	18	CASSISRRVTSGGNTIYF	TGTGCCAGTAGTATCTCGAGGAGGGTGACAAGTGGTGGAAACACCATATATTTT
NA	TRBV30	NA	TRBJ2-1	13	CAFARAGPDEQFF	TGTGCCTTCGCGAGGGCGGGACCGGATGAGCAGTTCTTC
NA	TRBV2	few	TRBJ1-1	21	CASSEWDGPMGTYQMYTEAFF	TGTGCCAGCAGTGAATGGGACGGGCCCATGGGGACTTATCAAATGTACACTGAAGCTTTCTTT
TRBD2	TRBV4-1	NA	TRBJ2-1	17	CASSQESGLAGDNEQFF	TGCGCCAGCAGCCAAGAGTCGGGACTAGCGGGAGACAATGAGCAGTTCTTC
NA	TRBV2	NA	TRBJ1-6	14	CADQVDRTNSPLHF	TGTGCCGACCAGGTAGACAGGACGAATTCACCCCTCCACTTT
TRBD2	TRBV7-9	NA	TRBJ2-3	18	CASSLESGVLLSTDTQYF	TGTGCCAGCAGCTTAGAAAGCGGGGTACTACTTAGCACAGATACGCAGTATTTT
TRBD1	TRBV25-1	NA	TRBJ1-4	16	CASSEFLQGPEEKLFF	TGTGCCAGCAGTGAATTCCTACAGGGGCCGGAAGAAAAACTGTTTTTT
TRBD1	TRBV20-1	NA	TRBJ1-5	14	CSASSAGGTQPQHF	TGCAGTGCTAGTTCCGCAGGGGGCACTCAGCCCCAGCATTTT
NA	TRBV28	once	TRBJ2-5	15	CASSPIRGLQETQYF	TGTGCCAGCAGCCCAATACGAGGGCTACAAGAGACCCAGTACTTC
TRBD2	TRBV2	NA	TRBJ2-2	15	CASSGGLAGTGELFF	TGTGCCAGCAGTGGGGGACTAGCGGGCACCGGGGAGCTGTTTTTT